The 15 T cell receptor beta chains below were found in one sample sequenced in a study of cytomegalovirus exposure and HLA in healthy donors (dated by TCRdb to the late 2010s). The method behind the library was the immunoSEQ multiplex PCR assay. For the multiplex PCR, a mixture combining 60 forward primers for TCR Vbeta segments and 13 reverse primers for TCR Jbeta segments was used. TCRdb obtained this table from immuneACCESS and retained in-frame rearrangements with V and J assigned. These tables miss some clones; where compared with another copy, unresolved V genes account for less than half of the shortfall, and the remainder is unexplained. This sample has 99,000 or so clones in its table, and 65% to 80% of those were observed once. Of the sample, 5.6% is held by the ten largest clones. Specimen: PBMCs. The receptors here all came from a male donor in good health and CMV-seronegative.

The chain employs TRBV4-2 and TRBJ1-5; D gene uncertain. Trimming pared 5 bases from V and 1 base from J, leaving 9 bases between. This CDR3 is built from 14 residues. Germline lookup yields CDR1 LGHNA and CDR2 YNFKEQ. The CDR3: CASSVALSNQPQHF. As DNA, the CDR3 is TGTGCCAGCAGCGTAGCCCTGAGCAATCAGCCCCAGCATTTT.

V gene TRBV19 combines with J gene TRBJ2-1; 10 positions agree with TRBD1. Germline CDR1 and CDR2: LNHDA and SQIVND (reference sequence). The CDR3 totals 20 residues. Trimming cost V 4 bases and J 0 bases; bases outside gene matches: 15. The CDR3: CASSTAPGQGMLSSYNEQFF. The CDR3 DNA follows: TGTGCCAGTAGTACCGCACCGGGACAGGGGATGTTAAGCTCCTACAATGAGCAGTTCTTC.

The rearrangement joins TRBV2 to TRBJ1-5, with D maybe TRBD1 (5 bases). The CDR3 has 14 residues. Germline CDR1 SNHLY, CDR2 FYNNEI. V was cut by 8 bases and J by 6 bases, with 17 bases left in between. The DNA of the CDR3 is TGTGCCAGCTCCGGGGGGATGATGAGTCAGCCCCAGCATTTT. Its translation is CASSGGMMSQPQHF.

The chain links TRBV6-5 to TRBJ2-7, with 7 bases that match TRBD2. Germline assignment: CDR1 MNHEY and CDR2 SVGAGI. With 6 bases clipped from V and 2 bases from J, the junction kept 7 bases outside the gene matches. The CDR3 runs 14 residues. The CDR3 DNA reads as TGTGCCAGCAGCCCCTCGGGAGGTACCTACGAGCAGTACTTC. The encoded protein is CASSPSGGTYEQYF.

The CDR3 nucleotides read TGCGCCAGCAGCTTAAATGAGCAGTTCTTC. Protein product: CASSLNEQFF. The rearrangement uses TRBV10-2 and TRBJ2-1; D remains unclear. V was trimmed by 6 bases and J by 7 bases, leaving 4 bases between them. Germline CDR1 reads WSHSY; CDR2 reads SAAADI. CDR3 size: 10 residues.

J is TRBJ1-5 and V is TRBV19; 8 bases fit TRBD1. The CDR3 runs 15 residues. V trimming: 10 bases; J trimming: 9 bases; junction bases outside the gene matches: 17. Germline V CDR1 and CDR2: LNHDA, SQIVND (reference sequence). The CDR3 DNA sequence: TGTGCCACCTTCCCGGCCCAGGGGGCGATAGGGCCCCAGCATTTT. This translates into CATFPAQGAIGPQHF. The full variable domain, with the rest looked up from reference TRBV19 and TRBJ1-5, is DGGITQSPKYLFRKEGQNVTLSCEQNLNHDAMYWYRQDPGQGLRLIYYSQIVNDFQKGDIAEGYSVSREKKESFPLTVTSAQKNPTAFYLCATFPAQGAIGPQHFGDGTRLSIL.

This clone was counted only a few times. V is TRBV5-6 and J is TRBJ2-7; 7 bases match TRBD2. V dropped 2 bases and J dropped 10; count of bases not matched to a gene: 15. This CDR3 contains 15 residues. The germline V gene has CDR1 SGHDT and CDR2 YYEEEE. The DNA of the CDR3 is TGTGCCAGCAGCTTTGGTCCCAGCGGGGTACTCAGTCAGTACTTC. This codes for CASSFGPSGVLSQYF.

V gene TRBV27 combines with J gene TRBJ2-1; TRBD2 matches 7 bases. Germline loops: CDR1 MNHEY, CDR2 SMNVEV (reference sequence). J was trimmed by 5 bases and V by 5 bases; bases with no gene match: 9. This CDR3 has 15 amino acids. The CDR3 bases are TGTGCCAGCAGTCTCGCGGGAGCGAGGAACAATGAGCAGTTCTTC. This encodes CASSLAGARNNEQFF.

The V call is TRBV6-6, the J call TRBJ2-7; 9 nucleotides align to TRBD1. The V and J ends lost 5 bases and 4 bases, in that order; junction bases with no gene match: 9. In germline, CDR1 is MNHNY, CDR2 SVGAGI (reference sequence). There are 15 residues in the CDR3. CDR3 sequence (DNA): TGTGCCAGCAGTCGTCCGGGACAGGGACTATACGAGCAGTACTTC. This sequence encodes CASSRPGQGLYEQYF.

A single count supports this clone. The CDR3 loop is CASSEGPGAYEQYF. The DNA of the CDR3 is TGTGCCAGCAGTGAGGGCCCGGGGGCCTACGAGCAGTACTTC. The rearrangement uses TRBV2 and TRBJ2-7, with a tentative D call TRBD2 (6 bases). This CDR3 contains 14 residues. Germline CDR1 reads SNHLY; CDR2 reads FYNNEI. V gave up 3 bases and J gave up 2 bases, with 11 bases separating them.

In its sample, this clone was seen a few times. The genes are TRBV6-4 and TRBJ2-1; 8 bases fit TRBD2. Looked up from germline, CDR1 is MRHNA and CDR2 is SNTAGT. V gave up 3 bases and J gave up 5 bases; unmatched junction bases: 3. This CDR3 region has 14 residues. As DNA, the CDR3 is TGTGCCAGCAGTGAAGCGGGAGCACACAATGAGCAGTTCTTC. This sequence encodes CASSEAGAHNEQFF.

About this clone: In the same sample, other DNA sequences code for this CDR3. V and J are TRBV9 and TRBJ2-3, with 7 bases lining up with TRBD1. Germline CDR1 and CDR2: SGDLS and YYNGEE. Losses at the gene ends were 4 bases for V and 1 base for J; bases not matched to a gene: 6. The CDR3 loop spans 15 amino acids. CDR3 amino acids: CASSPRQGRTDTQYF. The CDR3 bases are TGTGCCAGCAGCCCCCGACAGGGTCGCACAGATACGCAGTATTTT.

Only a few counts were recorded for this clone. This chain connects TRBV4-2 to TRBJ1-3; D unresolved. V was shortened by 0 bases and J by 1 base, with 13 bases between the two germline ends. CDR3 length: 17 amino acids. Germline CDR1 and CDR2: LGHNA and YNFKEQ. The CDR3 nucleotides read TGTGCCAGCAGCCAAGATTACACCCCTTTATCTGGAAACACCATATATTTT. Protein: CASSQDYTPLSGNTIYF.

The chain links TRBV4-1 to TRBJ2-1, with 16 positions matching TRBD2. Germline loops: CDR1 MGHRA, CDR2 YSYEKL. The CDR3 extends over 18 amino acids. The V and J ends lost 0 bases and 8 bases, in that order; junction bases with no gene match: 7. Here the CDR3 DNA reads TGCGCCAGCAGCCAAGAGGGGACTAGCGGGAGGGCGGTCGATGAGCAGTTCTTC. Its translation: CASSQEGTSGRAVDEQFF.

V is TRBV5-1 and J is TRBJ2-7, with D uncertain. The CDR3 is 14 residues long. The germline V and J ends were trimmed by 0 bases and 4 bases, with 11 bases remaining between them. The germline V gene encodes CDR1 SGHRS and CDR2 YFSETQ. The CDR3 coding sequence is TGCGCCAGCAGCTTGGAAGTCAGTCTTTACGAGCAGTACTTC. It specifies CASSLEVSLYEQYF.